Listed below are T cell receptor beta chains from one sample, sequenced in a study of blood T cell repertoires in COVID-19. The method was immunoSEQ multiplex PCR; TCRdb's version includes in-frame clones alone and lacks a portion of them. The sample lists some 100,000 clones, about nine tenths occurring once. Sequencing input: peripheral blood. These receptors came from a man aged 50 or older with acute or convalescent COVID-19. The CDR3 runs from the conserved cysteine through the conserved F or W. D genes are given only for firm matches. A row's size may be missing; if present it is once, few, many or a size class.

D	V	J	size	DNA	CDR3
TRBD2	TRBV10-2	TRBJ2-3	NA	TGCGCCAGCAGTGAGTCTAATGTAGCGGGAGGGGCAGATACGCAGTATTTT	CASSESNVAGGADTQYF
NA	TRBV6-2/TRBV6-3	TRBJ2-7	NA	TGTGCCAGCAGTTACAGAAACAGGGACGAGCAGTACTTC	CASSYRNRDEQYF
TRBD1	TRBV27	TRBJ2-7	NA	TGTGCCAGCAGTTCGGGACAGGGGGTCCGGCAGTACTTC	CASSSGQGVRQYF
TRBD2	TRBV5-6	TRBJ2-5	NA	TGTGCCAGCAGCTTGCGACTAGCGGGAGTCCAAGAGACCCAGTACTTC	CASSLRLAGVQETQYF
TRBD2	TRBV27	TRBJ2-4	NA	TGTGCCAGCAGTCCCCCGTCTGGGCTAGCGGGCCGCAAAAACATTCAGTACTTC	CASSPPSGLAGRKNIQYF
NA	TRBV18	TRBJ1-6	NA	TGTGCCAGCTCAAGGGACGGGAGAAATTCACCCCTCCACTTT	CASSRDGRNSPLHF
NA	TRBV24-1	TRBJ2-1	NA	TGTGCCACCAGTGATTCCGGGAAGAATGAGCAGTTCTTC	CATSDSGKNEQFF
NA	TRBV2	TRBJ2-2	NA	TGTGCCAGCAGTGAGGTCGGGAACCCTATTGGTACCGGGGAGCTGTTTTTT	CASSEVGNPIGTGELFF
NA	TRBV7-2	TRBJ1-4	NA	TGTGCCAGCAGCCTCCTTTTAGGGAGGGGCGAAAAACTGTTTTTT	CASSLLLGRGEKLFF
TRBD2	TRBV24-1	TRBJ2-1	NA	TGTGCCACCTCCGGGACTAGCGGGAGATTTGAGCAGTTCTTC	CATSGTSGRFEQFF
NA	TRBV24-1	TRBJ1-5	NA	TGTGCCACCAGTGCCGGGACACAGGTAGGACAGCCCCAGCATTTT	CATSAGTQVGQPQHF
TRBD2	TRBV28	TRBJ2-1	NA	TGTGCCAGCAGTTCCACTAGCGGTAAATACAATGAGCAGTTCTTC	CASSSTSGKYNEQFF
NA	TRBV27	TRBJ2-1	NA	TGTGCCAGCAGTGCCCCCGGAGGAGGGTTTAGCTCCTACAATGAGCAGTTCTTC	CASSAPGGGFSSYNEQFF
TRBD1	TRBV6-5	TRBJ1-2	few	TGTGCCAGCATCAGCGGCGGGACAGGGGGTGGCTACACCTTC	CASISGGTGGGYTF
TRBD1	TRBV2	TRBJ1-1	NA	TGTGCCAGCAGCAACAGGGGACTAGGCAACACTGAAGCTTTCTTT	CASSNRGLGNTEAFF
NA	TRBV12-3/TRBV12-4	TRBJ2-7	NA	TGTGCCAGCAGTAGGGACTCCACGGGGGAGCAGTACTTC	CASSRDSTGEQYF
TRBD1	TRBV4-2	TRBJ1-4	few	TGTGCCAGCAGCCAAGTCGGGACAGAAAATGAAAAACTGTTTTTT	CASSQVGTENEKLFF
TRBD2	TRBV27	TRBJ2-5	NA	TGTGCCAGCAGTTCGACCGGGACTAGCGGGATCCTTGAGACCCAGTACTTC	CASSSTGTSGILETQYF
TRBD1	TRBV4-1	TRBJ1-2	NA	TGCGCCAGCAGCCAAGGACAGGGGGCGCGCAACTATGGCTACACCTTC	CASSQGQGARNYGYTF
NA	TRBV10-1	TRBJ2-3	NA	TGCGCCACCTCTAGTGGGGCGGCAGATACGCAGTATTTT	CATSSGAADTQYF
NA	TRBV19	TRBJ1-6	NA	TGTGCCAGTAATCCGGGGATTAACTCCTATAATTCACCCCTCCACTTT	CASNPGINSYNSPLHF
TRBD2	TRBV19	TRBJ2-7	NA	TGTGCCAGTAGTAGTCGGACTAGCGGGAGGACCTACGAGCAGTACTTC	CASSSRTSGRTYEQYF
TRBD1	TRBV30	TRBJ2-3	NA	TGTGCCTGGAGCAGGGGGCTCGAGACAGATACGCAGTATTTT	CAWSRGLETDTQYF
TRBD2	TRBV7-7	TRBJ2-2	NA	TGTGCTAGCACCGCGGCCGCGGGAGGGGCCGAGTCCGGGGAGCTGTTTTTT	CASTAAAGGAESGELFF
TRBD2	TRBV28	TRBJ2-1	NA	TGTGCCAGCAGAGCTCTGACTAGCGGGATAGTCCATGAGCAGTTCTTC	CASRALTSGIVHEQFF
TRBD1	TRBV29-1	TRBJ1-2	NA	TGCAGCGGGGGGGACAGTATTAACTATGGCTACACCTTC	CSGGDSINYGYTF
NA	TRBV5-4	TRBJ2-5	NA	TGTGCCAGCAGCTTGAAGACAGATCAAGAGACCCAGTACTTC	CASSLKTDQETQYF
NA	TRBV6-5	TRBJ1-2	NA	TGTGCCAGCACCCCTAGAGCAGGGGAGAGTGGCTACACCTTC	CASTPRAGESGYTF
NA	TRBV5-1	TRBJ2-3	once	TGCGCCAGCAGCTTGGCCGGGGGTAGGAGCGCAATCGATACGCAGTATTTT	CASSLAGGRSAIDTQYF
TRBD1	TRBV19	TRBJ1-5	NA	TGTGCCAGTAGTATGATTGGGGCGGACAGGGCGGGTCAGCCCCAGCATTTT	CASSMIGADRAGQPQHF
TRBD2	TRBV2	TRBJ2-1	NA	TGTGCCAGCAGTCTGGAAACCGGGACTAGCAGTGGCTCTTACAATGAGCAGTTCTTC	CASSLETGTSSGSYNEQFF
NA	TRBV11-2	TRBJ1-2	NA	TGTGCCAGCAGCTTAAATCAGGGCTATGGCTACACCTTC	CASSLNQGYGYTF
NA	TRBV19	TRBJ1-3	NA	TGTGCCAGTAGTATAGCCCCCGGCGGGACCTCTGGAAACACCATATATTTT	CASSIAPGGTSGNTIYF
NA	TRBV21-1	TRBJ2-2	NA	TGTGCCAGCAGCAAAGTTCGCGGGGCTTTCACCGGGGAGCTGTTTTTT	CASSKVRGAFTGELFF
TRBD1	TRBV7-9	TRBJ1-1	NA	TGTGCCAGCAGCTTCTCAGGGGGCGGCACGAACACTGAAGCTTTCTTT	CASSFSGGGTNTEAFF
TRBD2	TRBV29-1	TRBJ2-1	NA	TGCAGCGTTGAAAGCGGGAGAGTCTACAATGAGCAGTTCTTC	CSVESGRVYNEQFF
NA	TRBV24-1	TRBJ2-2	NA	TGTGCCACCCGGGTCGGGGACACCGGGGAGCTGTTTTTT	CATRVGDTGELFF
TRBD2	TRBV24-1	TRBJ2-3	NA	TGTGCCACCACTTCATTAAGGCGGGGGGCGACAGATACGCAGTATTTT	CATTSLRRGATDTQYF
NA	TRBV11-1	TRBJ1-1	NA	TGTGCCAGCAGCTCGGGAGGGATCAGGAACACTGAAGCTTTCTTT	CASSSGGIRNTEAFF
NA	TRBV28	TRBJ1-6	NA	TGTGCCAGCAGCACACAGGAGAGCTCCTATAATTCACCCCTCCACTTT	CASSTQESSYNSPLHF
TRBD2	TRBV4-1	TRBJ2-2	NA	TGCGCCAGCAGCCAAGACCCCGCTAGCGGGAACACCGGGGAGCTGTTTTTT	CASSQDPASGNTGELFF
NA	TRBV14	TRBJ1-3	NA	TGTGCCAGCAGCCAAGATCTTCGGAACACCATATATTTT	CASSQDLRNTIYF
TRBD1	TRBV27	TRBJ2-7	NA	TGTGCCAGCAGTCCTGGACAGGGGATCTCCTACGAGCAGTACTTC	CASSPGQGISYEQYF
NA	TRBV12-3/TRBV12-4	TRBJ1-5	NA	TGTGCCAGCAGTTTAGGGGCGGGACAGCCCCAGCATTTT	CASSLGAGQPQHF
NA	TRBV7-9	TRBJ1-1	NA	TGTGCCAGCAGCTTACCCAGGGCTGCGAACACTGAAGCTTTCTTT	CASSLPRAANTEAFF
NA	TRBV6-5	TRBJ1-1	few	TGTGCCAGCTCAGTCGAAAACATGAACACTGAAGCTTTCTTT	CASSVENMNTEAFF
TRBD1	TRBV18	TRBJ1-5	NA	TGTGCCAGCTCAGCCGGGACAGGGGTATGGGGCAATCAGCCCCAGCATTTT	CASSAGTGVWGNQPQHF
TRBD2	TRBV11-2	TRBJ2-7	NA	TGTGCCAGCAGCTCAACTAGTCCGGGACTAACCTACGAGCAGTACTTC	CASSSTSPGLTYEQYF
NA	TRBV11-2	TRBJ1-5	NA	TGTGCCAGCAGCTTAACAGGCAATCAGCCCCAGCATTTT	CASSLTGNQPQHF
TRBD2	TRBV28	TRBJ2-2	NA	TGTGCCAGCAGTTCGGAAGCGGGAGGGCGTATCGGAGAGCTGTTTTTT	CASSSEAGGRIGELFF
TRBD2	TRBV7-6	TRBJ2-2	NA	TGTGCCAGCAGCTTTCGGAGCGGGAGTTCCCCGAACACCGGGGAGCTGTTTTTT	CASSFRSGSSPNTGELFF